The 18 T cell receptor beta chains reported below all come from one sample, sequenced in a study of cytomegalovirus exposure and HLA in healthy donors. Primers included in the PCR were 60 Vbeta and 13 Jbeta primers. TCRdb's copy holds only in-frame clones and misses some; the assay was immunoSEQ multiplex PCR. The sample has some 120,000 clones, roughly four fifths seen once. Sequenced sample: PBMCs. The source of these receptors is a man between 18 and 29 years old in good health and CMV-seronegative.

The chain links TRBV27 to TRBJ2-3, with 9 bases aligning to TRBD2. Germline V gene data show CDR1 as MNHEY and CDR2 as SMNVEV (reference sequence). Trimming took 4 bases from V and 5 from J; bases not matched to a gene: 10. This CDR3 contains 16 residues. CDR3 protein: CASSSPSGARGDTQYF. The CDR3, as DNA: TGTGCCAGCAGTTCTCCTAGCGGGGCAAGGGGAGATACGCAGTATTTT.

J is TRBJ2-7 and V is TRBV9, with TRBD2 identical over 7 bases. This CDR3 region has 15 residues. J lost 0 bases, V lost 2 bases, and 5 bases had no gene match. CDR1 SGDLS and CDR2 YYNGEE come from the germline V gene. CDR3 loop: CASSVASGPSYEQYF. The CDR3 nucleotides are TGTGCCAGCAGCGTCGCTAGCGGACCCTCCTACGAGCAGTACTTC.

This chain joins TRBV2 and TRBJ2-3, with D uncertain. Germline CDR1 is SNHLY and CDR2 is FYNNEI. This CDR3 spans 13 amino acids. V dropped 3 bases and J dropped 4 bases, with 8 bases sitting between them. Written as DNA, the CDR3 is TGTGCCAGCAGTGATATGCGGTCAGATACGCAGTATTTT. It translates to CASSDMRSDTQYF.

A few counts support this clone. J is TRBJ1-1 and V is TRBV6-4, with 8 bases matching TRBD1. The CDR3 covers 12 residues. Unmatched junction bases numbered 1, after V lost 6 bases and J lost 4 bases. The germline CDR1 and CDR2 sequences are MRHNA and SNTAGT. In nucleotides, the CDR3 is TGTGCCAGCAGAACAGGGGGCACTGAAGCTTTCTTT. It is translated as CASRTGGTEAFF.

The chain links TRBV5-1 to TRBJ1-2, with 7 positions matching TRBD1. Trimming took 0 bases from V and 5 from J; bases not matched to a gene: 4. The CDR3 has 14 residues. The germline CDR1 and CDR2 sequences are SGHRS and YFSETQ. This CDR3 is CASSLGTGEYGYTF. CDR3 nucleotides: TGCGCCAGCAGCTTGGGGACAGGAGAGTATGGCTACACCTTC.

The chain carries TRBV6-1 and TRBJ1-2, with D unclear. The V end was cut by 2 bases, the J end by 4 bases, with 14 bases between. The V gene's germline CDR1 is MNHNS and CDR2 SASEGT. This CDR3 contains 15 residues. CDR3 bases: TGTGCCAGCAGTGAAAGGAGGCGCCAGGCCTATGGCTACACCTTC. Amino acid sequence: CASSERRRQAYGYTF.

The chain uses TRBV4-3 and TRBJ2-1; 8 positions match TRBD1. J lost 9 bases, V lost 1 base, and 11 bases had no gene match. The CDR3 sequence is 16 residues long. Per the germline V gene, CDR1 is LGHNA and CDR2 is YSLEER. The CDR3 coding sequence is TGCGCCAGCAGCCAAGCGGACAGGGCTTTTGCTTTTGAGCAGTTCTTC. Translated, it gives CASSQADRAFAFEQFF.

V gene TRBV10-1 combines with J gene TRBJ2-6; 7 nucleotides align to TRBD2. Germline V gene lookup returns CDR1 WNHNN and CDR2 SYGVQD (reference sequence). J lost 1 base, V lost 7 bases, and 10 bases had no gene match. This CDR3 comprises 17 residues. The CDR3 here is CASNLVREVSGANVLTF. Here the CDR3 DNA reads TGCGCCAGCAATCTAGTCCGGGAGGTATCTGGGGCCAACGTCCTGACTTTC.

The chain couples TRBV4-2 to TRBJ1-2; 10 nucleotides match TRBD1. From germline, CDR1 is LGHNA and CDR2 YNFKEQ. V trimming: 3 bases; J trimming: 5 bases; junction bases outside the gene matches: 15. The CDR3 is made up of 18 amino acids. CDR3 in amino acids: CASSHRTGQGIGGYGYTF. In nucleotides, the CDR3 is TGTGCCAGCAGCCATCGCACGGGACAGGGGATTGGTGGTTATGGCTACACCTTC.

The chain combines TRBV5-4 with TRBJ1-4; 9 bases align to TRBD1. V lost 0 bases and J lost 8; bases outside the gene matches: 5. This CDR3 has 15 amino acids. Germline V gene data show CDR1 as SGHNT and CDR2 as YYREEE (reference sequence). The CDR3 loop is CASSLGQGGREKLFF. CDR3 bases: TGTGCCAGCAGCTTGGGACAGGGGGGTAGGGAAAAACTGTTTTTT.

This chain joins TRBV5-1 and TRBJ1-1; 9 nucleotides line up with TRBD1. CDR3 length: 16 amino acids. CDR1 and CDR2 (germline): SGHRS, YFSETQ. The ends lost 4 bases at V and 1 base at J; junction bases unmatched: 8. CDR3 sequence (DNA): TGCGCCAGCAGCCCCGGGACAGGGAGATGGAACACTGAAGCTTTCTTT. Its protein is CASSPGTGRWNTEAFF.

The CDR3 sequence: CASRPTGYYGYTF. CDR3 bases: TGTGCCAGCAGACCCACAGGGTACTATGGCTACACCTTC. The chain combines TRBV6-5 with TRBJ1-2; TRBD1 is a possible D gene (6 bases). This CDR3 is 13 amino acids long. The V gene's germline CDR1 is MNHEY and CDR2 SVGAGI. The V and J ends lost 6 bases and 3 bases respectively, with 11 bases between them.

The chain is built from TRBV4-3 and TRBJ2-1; 11 bases are a match to TRBD2. Germline CDR1 LGHNA, CDR2 YSLEER. Trimming removed 5 bases from V and 3 bases from J; junction bases left unmatched: 6. The CDR3 sequence is 16 residues long. The CDR3 DNA is TGCGCCAGCAGCTCCTCGACTAGCGGGGACTACAATGAGCAGTTCTTC. This gives the protein CASSSSTSGDYNEQFF.

The V call is TRBV7-9, the J call TRBJ1-6; no clear D gene. V was trimmed by 3 bases and J by 3 bases, leaving 6 bases between them. This CDR3 contains 14 residues. The germline V gene has CDR1 SEHNR and CDR2 FQNEAQ (reference sequence). CDR3 loop: CASSLGSYNSPLHF. In nucleotides, the CDR3 is TGTGCCAGCAGCTTGGGCAGCTATAATTCACCCCTCCACTTT. The full variable domain, completed using reference TRBV7-9 and TRBJ1-6, is DTGVSQNPRHKITKRGQNVTFRCDPISEHNRLYWYRQTLGQGPEFLTYFQNEAQLEKSRLLSDRFSAERPKGSFSTLEIQRTEQGDSAMYLCASSLGSYNSPLHFGNGTRLTVT.

The chain joins TRBV4-1 to TRBJ2-3; 7 bases map to TRBD2. The CDR3 extends over 17 amino acids. Germline V gene sequence: CDR1 MGHRA, CDR2 YSYEKL. V lost 0 bases to trimming and J lost 1 base; unmatched junction nucleotides: 7. The CDR3 reads CASSQEEAGVGTDTQYF. CDR3 coding DNA: TGCGCCAGCAGCCAAGAAGAGGCGGGGGTGGGCACAGATACGCAGTATTTT.

The CDR3 region has the DNA TGTGCCAGTAGTATAGGAGGGTCTAGCGGCTCAGATACGCAGTATTTT. Encoded protein: CASSIGGSSGSDTQYF. V gene TRBV19 combines with J gene TRBJ2-3, with TRBD2 matching 7 bases. V dropped 1 base and J dropped 4; count of bases not matched to a gene: 8. Germline assignment: CDR1 LNHDA and CDR2 SQIVND (reference sequence). The CDR3 is 16 amino acids.

The genes are TRBV5-8 and TRBJ1-4; D is unclear. This CDR3 comprises 17 residues. The ends were cut back, 0 bases at V and 1 base at J, with 13 bases in the middle. Germline V gene sequence: CDR1 SGHTS, CDR2 YDEGEE. CDR3 DNA: TGTGCCAGCAGCTTGGTTCGGTCTACCCTAACTAATGAAAAACTGTTTTTT. Translating it yields CASSLVRSTLTNEKLFF.

The V gene is TRBV4-2, the J gene TRBJ1-1; a weak D match, TRBD1 (6 bases). The length of the CDR3 is 15 residues. V shed 1 base and J shed 5 bases, with 14 bases lying between them. CDR1 is LGHNA and CDR2 is YNFKEQ in the germline V gene. CDR3: CASSQGEQGRTEAFF. CDR3 coding DNA: TGTGCCAGCAGCCAAGGGGAACAGGGAAGGACTGAAGCTTTCTTT.